These 29 T cell receptor beta chains were sequenced from one sample in a study of STAT3 mutations in large granular lymphocyte leukemia. Overall study findings and caveats: At least one immunodominant TCR beta clonotype appeared in every T-cell large granular lymphocyte leukemia patient.

TCRdb's table, derived via immunoSEQ multiplex PCR, lists solely in-frame clones and lacks some. Of roughly 9,700 clones in the sample, around 90% were seen once. These receptors are not linked to any known antigen. The sample was peripheral blood mononuclear cells. The origin of the receptors is a man between 60 and 70 years old with T-cell large granular lymphocyte leukemia. Some clones in this sample may be carry-over from other donors' samples.

The CDR3 nucleotides are TGCGCCAGCAGCCTAAACCAAGCGGGAAACGAGCAGTACTTC. This translates into CASSLNQAGNEQYF. The chain combines TRBV5-1 with TRBJ2-7, with 7 bases lining up with TRBD2. Germline assignment: CDR1 SGHRS and CDR2 YFSETQ. V lost 4 bases, J lost 5 bases, and 9 bases stayed unmatched. CDR3 length: 14 amino acids.

The chain uses TRBV19 and TRBJ2-1; 8 nucleotides match TRBD1. CDR3 size: 14 residues. In germline, CDR1 is LNHDA, CDR2 SQIVND (reference sequence). With V trimmed by 5 bases and J by 9 bases, 9 bases remained unmatched. CDR3 region: CASSAGQVFLEQFF. In DNA, the CDR3 is TGTGCCAGTAGTGCGGGACAGGTTTTTCTTGAGCAGTTCTTC.

The genes are TRBV4-2 and TRBJ2-1; no firm D call. The CDR3 is 12 residues long. In germline, CDR1 is LGHNA, CDR2 YNFKEQ. Trimming left V 3 bases short and J 3 bases short, with 3 bases between. CDR3 DNA: TGTGCCAGCAGCCACGACTACAATGAGCAGTTCTTC. Its protein product is CASSHDYNEQFF.

The V and J genes are TRBV19 and TRBJ2-7; D call uncertain. This CDR3 is built from 15 residues. Germline assignment: CDR1 LNHDA and CDR2 SQIVND (reference sequence). Trimming pared 0 bases from V and 1 base from J, leaving 10 bases between. The CDR3 here is CASSIDPRPSYEQYF. DNA for the CDR3: TGTGCCAGTAGTATAGATCCACGGCCTTCCTACGAGCAGTACTTC.

The V and J genes are TRBV2 and TRBJ1-5; TRBD1 agrees at 8 bases. J lost 7 bases, V lost 4 bases, and 9 bases had no gene match. This CDR3 is 15 amino acids long. Germline V gene sequence: CDR1 SNHLY, CDR2 FYNNEI. CDR3 in DNA: TGTGCCAGCAGTGCCGGGACAGGAAATAACCAGCCCCAGCATTTT. This sequence encodes CASSAGTGNNQPQHF.

The rearrangement joins TRBV30 to TRBJ1-3; perhaps TRBD1 as D (6 bases). Between the trimmed V and J ends, which lost 5 bases and 0 bases, there was a span of 14 bases. The CDR3 has 15 amino acids. CDR1 and CDR2 from the germline V gene are GTSNPN and SVGIG (reference sequence). CDR3 nucleotide sequence: TGTGCCTGGGGGAGGGGGACGCCCTCTGGAAACACCATATATTTT. This translates into CAWGRGTPSGNTIYF.

The chain employs TRBV4-3 and TRBJ2-1; no firm D call. The CDR3 sequence is 16 residues long. V dropped 2 bases and J dropped 0 bases, with 11 bases sitting between them. Germline CDR1 is LGHNA and CDR2 is YSLEER. The CDR3 nucleotides read TGCGCCAGCAGCCAACACGACTCAGCCTCCTACAATGAGCAGTTCTTC. Translation gives CASSQHDSASYNEQFF.

The chain recombines TRBV2 with TRBJ2-7; D uncertain. Germline V gene lookup returns CDR1 SNHLY and CDR2 FYNNEI. Deletions cut 2 bases from V and 5 bases from J, with 10 bases between. This CDR3 has 13 amino acids. Here the CDR3 DNA reads TGTGCCAGCAGTGAAATCAGTTTTGACGAGCAGTACTTC. This encodes CASSEISFDEQYF.

The chain recombines TRBV23-1 with TRBJ1-5; D remains unclear. TRBV23-1 is marked as an open reading frame, function uncertain. CDR3 length: 10 residues. Trimming removed 3 bases at V and 9 bases at J, with 3 bases between. The CDR3 sequence: CASSHGPQHF. In DNA, the CDR3 is TGCGCCAGCAGTCACGGGCCCCAGCATTTT.

The CDR3: CASRSQMYYGYTF. The DNA for the CDR3 is TGTGCCAGCAGGTCACAGATGTACTATGGCTACACCTTC. The chain links TRBV6-5 to TRBJ1-2; D gene unclear. This CDR3 contains 13 residues. Germline lookup yields CDR1 MNHEY and CDR2 SVGAGI. V was trimmed by 6 bases and J by 3 bases, leaving 11 bases between them.

The chain uses TRBV7-9 and TRBJ1-2; 7 bases map to TRBD1. The germline V gene has CDR1 SEHNR and CDR2 FQNEAQ (reference sequence). The CDR3 runs to 15 residues. V lost 2 bases, J lost 4 bases, and 7 bases stayed unmatched. The CDR3 sequence: CASSLLSTGLYGYTF. The CDR3 DNA reads as TGTGCCAGCAGCTTACTGTCGACAGGGCTCTATGGCTACACCTTC.

The chain joins TRBV5-1 to TRBJ1-2; possibly TRBD1 for D (6 bases). Germline-derived CDR1 and CDR2 are SGHRS and YFSETQ. Trimming removed 2 bases at V and 4 bases at J, with 24 bases between. The CDR3 contains 18 residues. The CDR3 DNA sequence: TGCGCCAGCAGCTTTGGGGTCGGTTCGGTAGGGGGTTCCTATGGCTACACCTTC. Encoded protein: CASSFGVGSVGGSYGYTF.

This rearrangement joins TRBV7-9 to TRBJ2-6; weak D call: TRBD1 (5 bases). The V gene lost 4 bases and the J gene lost 2 bases, with 9 bases spanning the gap. The germline gives CDR1 SEHNR, CDR2 FQNEAQ (reference sequence). CDR3 size: 15 residues. The DNA for the CDR3 is TGTGCCAGCAGCTGGTTCAGGGCTGGGGCCAACGTCCTGACTTTC. Translating gives CASSWFRAGANVLTF.

This clone was picked up a small number of times. CDR3 coding DNA: TGTGCCAGCAGGTCAGGTCCCATCGAAAAACTGTTTTTT. It encodes CASRSGPIEKLFF. The genes are TRBV6-6 and TRBJ1-4; D gene ambiguous. Germline V lookup: CDR1 MNHNY, CDR2 SVGAGI (reference sequence). Between the trimmed V and J ends, which lost 6 bases and 8 bases, there was a span of 13 bases. The CDR3 has 13 residues.

V usage is TRBV30 and J usage is TRBJ2-1, with 11 positions matching TRBD2. Trimming at V came to 0 bases and at J to 3 bases, leaving 13 bases not matched to a gene. Germline V gives CDR1 GTSNPN, CDR2 SVGIG (reference sequence). There are 19 residues in the CDR3. CDR3 loop: CAWSVASGRQWGIYNEQFF. The CDR3 DNA is TGTGCCTGGAGTGTAGCTAGCGGGAGGCAGTGGGGGATCTACAATGAGCAGTTCTTC.

This chain joins TRBV7-2 and TRBJ2-7, with TRBD2 matching over 11 bases. Germline V gene data show CDR1 as SGHTA and CDR2 as FQGNSA. The J segment lost 5 bases and the V segment lost 0 bases, leaving 6 bases of the junction unmatched. This CDR3 contains 16 residues. The CDR3 sequence: CASSLALAGGQNEQYF. DNA for the CDR3: TGTGCCAGCAGCTTAGCTTTAGCGGGAGGGCAGAACGAGCAGTACTTC.

J is TRBJ1-1 and V is TRBV4-2; unclear D gene. Between the trimmed V and J ends, which lost 7 bases and 3 bases, there was a span of 15 bases. Germline V lookup: CDR1 LGHNA, CDR2 YNFKEQ. This CDR3 has 14 amino acids. CDR3 coding DNA: TGTGCCAGCACCCCTCTAGCTTTAGACACTGAAGCTTTCTTT. Translation: CASTPLALDTEAFF.

This chain uses TRBV7-2 with TRBJ1-1; TRBD1 matches 7 bases. The CDR3 has 17 amino acids. The ends lost 3 bases at V and 0 bases at J; junction bases unmatched: 10. Germline lookup yields CDR1 SGHTA and CDR2 FQGNSA. The CDR3 is CASSLAKTGTMNTEAFF. The DNA for the CDR3 is TGTGCCAGCAGCTTGGCAAAGACAGGGACCATGAACACTGAAGCTTTCTTT.

The gene calls are TRBV28 and TRBJ2-7; 10 bases are shared with TRBD2. This CDR3 has 17 amino acids. V lost 2 bases and J lost 3; bases outside the gene matches: 10. CDR1 MDHEN and CDR2 SYDVKM come from the germline V gene. CDR3 sequence (DNA): TGTGCCAGCAGTTTACCCCCCGTCGGACTAGCGGACTACGAGCAGTACTTC. Residues: CASSLPPVGLADYEQYF.

The J gene is TRBJ2-1, the V gene TRBV5-1; a weak D match, TRBD2 (6 bases). Trimming shortened V by 4 bases and J by 6 bases, and 26 bases separated the two germline ends. The CDR3 sequence is 18 residues long. CDR1 is SGHRS, CDR2 YFSETQ, per germline. The CDR3 region is CASSLPFQTRGPTNEQFF. Here the CDR3 DNA reads TGCGCCAGCAGCCTACCATTCCAGACTAGAGGGCCCACCAATGAGCAGTTCTTC.

The chain joins TRBV10-3 to TRBJ2-2; D is unresolved. Per germline, CDR1 ENHRY and CDR2 SYGVKD. This CDR3 spans 12 amino acids. Trimming removed 6 bases from V and 7 bases from J, with 9 bases in between. The CDR3 DNA is TGTGCCATCAGCGCCGCGAACGGGGAGCTGTTTTTT. It specifies CAISAANGELFF.

The chain is built from TRBV11-2 and TRBJ2-7; 8 positions match TRBD2. Germline V gives CDR1 SGHAT, CDR2 FQNNGV. V shed 0 bases, J shed 7 bases, and the junction held 8 bases outside the gene matches. This CDR3 spans 15 amino acids. The CDR3 loop is CASSLERAGVGEQYF. For the CDR3, the DNA is TGTGCCAGCAGCTTAGAGAGAGCGGGAGTTGGGGAGCAGTACTTC.

A single count supports this clone. The V call is TRBV5-4, the J call TRBJ1-1; tentative D call: TRBD1 (5 bases). The CDR3 spans 11 residues. Trimming took 4 bases from V and 8 from J, leaving 9 bases between them. Germline V lookup: CDR1 SGHNT, CDR2 YYREEE (reference sequence). This CDR3 reads CASSHNREAFF. The DNA of the CDR3 is TGTGCCAGCAGCCATAACAGGGAAGCTTTCTTT.

CDR3 in DNA: TGTGCCGCCTCGACATTGCCCTCCTCTGGGGCCAACGTCCTGACTTTC. Amino acid sequence: CAASTLPSSGANVLTF. The chain couples TRBV5-5 to TRBJ2-6; D is undetermined. V was shortened by 10 bases and J by 0 bases, with 17 bases between the two germline ends. Germline V CDR1 and CDR2: SGHKS, YYEKEE (reference sequence). This CDR3 has 16 amino acids.

The J gene is TRBJ1-3, the V gene TRBV19; maybe TRBD1 (5 bases). The germline V gene has CDR1 LNHDA and CDR2 SQIVND (reference sequence). Trimming left V 9 bases short and J 0 bases short, with 18 bases between. This CDR3 is 16 amino acids long. The CDR3 region is CASHPGRMNSGNTIYF. CDR3 bases: TGTGCCAGCCACCCGGGACGCATGAACTCTGGAAACACCATATATTTT.

The chain carries TRBV15 and TRBJ2-7; 7 bases map to TRBD1. Germline CDR1 and CDR2: LNHNV and YYDKDF (reference sequence). The V segment lost 3 bases and the J segment 2 bases; nucleotides outside the gene matches: 7. The CDR3 is 15 residues long. The CDR3 DNA follows: TGTGCCACCAGCAGCCCTGAGGGGGCTCCCTACGAGCAGTACTTC. It translates to CATSSPEGAPYEQYF.

V and J are TRBV6-1 and TRBJ2-3, with a tentative D call TRBD2 (6 bases). V dropped 7 bases and J dropped 2 bases, with 16 bases sitting between them. The germline CDR1 and CDR2 sequences are MNHNS and SASEGT. The CDR3 runs 15 residues. CDR3 sequence: CASKEGVVVTDTQYF. Written as DNA, the CDR3 is TGTGCCAGCAAGGAGGGAGTAGTGGTCACAGATACGCAGTATTTT.

The chain combines TRBV19 with TRBJ2-4; maybe TRBD2 (6 bases). Trimming took 6 bases from V and 1 from J, leaving 16 bases between them. Germline V gene lookup returns CDR1 LNHDA and CDR2 SQIVND (reference sequence). The CDR3 sequence is 16 residues long. CDR3 in amino acids: CASRIGGQSAKNIQYF. CDR3 in DNA: TGTGCCAGTAGGATTGGAGGGCAGTCGGCCAAAAACATTCAGTACTTC.

The chain couples TRBV27 to TRBJ2-7; 12 bases align to TRBD2. This CDR3 has 18 amino acids. CDR1 and CDR2 from the germline V gene are MNHEY and SMNVEV (reference sequence). The ends lost 1 base at V and 4 bases at J; junction bases unmatched: 11. In DNA, the CDR3 is TGTGCCAGCAGTTTATTCCCTAGCGGGAGGGCCAGGAGTTACGAGCAGTACTTC. It translates to CASSLFPSGRARSYEQYF.